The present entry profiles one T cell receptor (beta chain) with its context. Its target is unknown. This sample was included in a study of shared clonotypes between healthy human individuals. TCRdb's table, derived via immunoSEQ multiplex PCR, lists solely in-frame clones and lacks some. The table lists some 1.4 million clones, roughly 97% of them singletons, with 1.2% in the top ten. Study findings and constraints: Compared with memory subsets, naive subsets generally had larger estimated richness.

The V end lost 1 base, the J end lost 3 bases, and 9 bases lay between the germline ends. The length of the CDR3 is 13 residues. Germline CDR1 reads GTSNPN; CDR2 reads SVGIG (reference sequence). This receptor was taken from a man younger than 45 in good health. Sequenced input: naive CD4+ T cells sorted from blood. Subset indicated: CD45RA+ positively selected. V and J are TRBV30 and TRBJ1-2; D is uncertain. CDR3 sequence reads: CAWSGGLHYGYTF. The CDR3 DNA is TGTGCCTGGAGTGGTGGGTTGCACTATGGCTACACCTTC.